Below are 30 T cell receptor beta chains sequenced from a single sample in a study of radiation and T cells in renal cell carcinoma (dated by TCRdb to about 2020). Explained via the paper, the time point label denotes: blood 4 weeks post-SBRT, at nephrectomy. The treatment or condition label on this specimen signifies: 15 Gy SBRT to primary tumor, nephrectomy 4 weeks later. Library prep was done by the immunoSEQ multiplex PCR assay. The table comes from immuneACCESS by way of TCRdb, which keeps in-frame sequences with V and J called. Part of the clones is missing from these tables; in studies checked, under half for an unresolved V gene and the rest for unknown reasons. The sample table contains 60,000 to 95,000 clones; only one count was recorded for 75% to 90% of them. Jointly, the top ten make up more than 2% of the sample. The source material was blood, sampled from a patient whose treatment included radiotherapy and nephrectomy. The receptors originated from a woman aged 55 to 70 with renal cell carcinoma.

This sequence joins TRBV6-5 and TRBJ1-5, with no clear D. The V end was cut by 2 bases, the J end by 6 bases, with 11 bases between. Per germline, CDR1 MNHEY and CDR2 SVGAGI. This CDR3 region has 14 residues. The CDR3, as DNA: TGTGCCAGCAGTTACATGGGCCCGGGTCAGCCCCAGCATTTT. Protein sequence: CASSYMGPGQPQHF.

The chain combines TRBV4-2 with TRBJ2-3; D is unresolved. The germline CDR1 and CDR2 sequences are LGHNA and YNFKEQ. V lost 5 bases and J lost 5, with 14 bases in between. CDR3 length equals 14 residues. The CDR3 reads CASSSSMGGDTQYF. The DNA of the CDR3 is TGTGCCAGCAGCTCCTCAATGGGTGGAGATACGCAGTATTTT.

This clone was counted between two and nine times. The gene calls are TRBV6-6 and TRBJ1-3; weak D call: TRBD1 (6 bases). This CDR3 contains 14 residues. CDR1 is MNHNY, CDR2 SVGAGI, per germline (reference sequence). The V end lost 4 bases, the J end lost 1 base, and 8 bases lay between the germline ends. The CDR3 DNA follows: TGTGCCAGCAGTTCCCAGGGGTCTGGAAACACCATATATTTT. It codes for CASSSQGSGNTIYF.

The J gene is TRBJ2-5, the V gene TRBV7-3; D perhaps matches TRBD1 (5 bases). The CDR3 length is 16 residues. Deletions cut 5 bases from V and 3 bases from J, with 19 bases between. CDR1 is SGHTA, CDR2 FQGTGA, per germline. CDR3 residues: CASSPQTDASKETQYF. In DNA, the CDR3 is TGTGCCAGCAGCCCACAGACAGACGCCTCGAAAGAGACCCAGTACTTC.

This sequence joins TRBV5-1 and TRBJ1-1, with no clear D. V was cut by 4 bases and J by 6 bases, with 13 bases left in between. From germline, CDR1 is SGHRS and CDR2 YFSETQ. The CDR3 consists of 13 residues. The CDR3 DNA reads TGCGCCAGCAGCCCGGGCAGAATTCCTGAAGCTTTCTTT. It encodes CASSPGRIPEAFF.

The genes are TRBV7-9 and TRBJ2-5; weak D call: TRBD1 (5 bases). The CDR3 is 16 residues long. Germline assignment: CDR1 SEHNR and CDR2 FQNEAQ (reference sequence). Trimming pared 1 base from V and 3 bases from J, leaving 15 bases between. This CDR3 reads CASSLELGRAKETQYF. CDR3 DNA sequence: TGTGCCAGCAGCTTAGAGCTCGGCAGGGCGAAAGAGACCCAGTACTTC.

The chain couples TRBV27 to TRBJ1-4; D is uncertain. CDR1 is MNHEY, CDR2 SMNVEV, per germline (reference sequence). The ends were cut back, 3 bases at V and 5 bases at J, with 10 bases in the middle. The CDR3 contains 14 residues. The CDR3 nucleotides read TGTGCCAGCAGTTTGGGCGGGTCCAATGAAAAACTGTTTTTT. It codes for CASSLGGSNEKLFF. Variable domain in full (rest from reference TRBV27 and TRBJ1-4): EAQVTQNPRYLITVTGKKLTVTCSQNMNHEYMSWYRQDPGLGLRQIYYSMNVEVTDKGDVPEGYKVSRKEKRNFPLILESPSPNQTSLYFCASSLGGSNEKLFFGSGTQLSVL.

The genes are TRBV5-1 and TRBJ1-4, with D unclear. This CDR3 is built from 11 residues. Germline V gene lookup returns CDR1 SGHRS and CDR2 YFSETQ. V gave up 2 bases and J gave up 8 bases, with 4 bases separating them. CDR3 DNA: TGCGCCAGCAGCTTCAACGAAAAACTGTTTTTT. Its translation is CASSFNEKLFF.

V and J are TRBV2 and TRBJ2-3; either TRBD1 or TRBD2 may fit D (5 bases each). The CDR3 loop spans 13 amino acids. In germline, CDR1 is SNHLY, CDR2 FYNNEI. Trimming removed 2 bases from V and 9 bases from J, with 12 bases in between. DNA for the CDR3: TGTGCCAGCAGTGAACAGGGCCGAGGGACGCAGTATTTT. Translation gives CASSEQGRGTQYF.

The chain is built from TRBV5-4 and TRBJ2-3; 8 bases fit TRBD2. From germline, CDR1 is SGHNT and CDR2 YYREEE (reference sequence). The length of the CDR3 is 16 residues. The V and J ends lost 1 base and 0 bases, in that order; junction bases with no gene match: 4. CDR3 sequence: CASSLSLAVSTDTQYF. CDR3 coding DNA: TGTGCCAGCAGCTTGTCACTAGCGGTAAGCACAGATACGCAGTATTTT.

This chain joins TRBV27 and TRBJ2-7; 10 nucleotides line up with TRBD2. The ends lost 2 bases at V and 2 bases at J; junction bases unmatched: 9. CDR1 is MNHEY, CDR2 SMNVEV, per germline (reference sequence). This CDR3 is 17 amino acids long. Here the CDR3 reads CASSLAASGSPPYEQYF. As DNA, the CDR3 is TGTGCCAGCAGTTTAGCGGCTAGCGGGAGCCCACCCTACGAGCAGTACTTC.

The rearrangement joins TRBV15 to TRBJ2-5; possible D gene TRBD2, 5 bases. V dropped 0 bases and J dropped 1 base, with 9 bases sitting between them. Germline assignment: CDR1 LNHNV and CDR2 YYDKDF (reference sequence). The CDR3 sequence is 15 residues long. CDR3 sequence: CATSRDSGFQETQYF. DNA for the CDR3: TGTGCCACCAGCAGAGATTCGGGATTCCAAGAGACCCAGTACTTC.

The V call is TRBV9, the J call TRBJ2-7; 11 nucleotides match TRBD1. J gave up 7 bases and V 3 bases, and 6 bases lay outside the gene matches. Germline V gene sequence: CDR1 SGDLS, CDR2 YYNGEE. This CDR3 is built from 14 residues. The CDR3 nucleotides are TGTGCCAGCAGCGCCCCCGGGACAGGGGGGGAGCAGTACTTC. Residues: CASSAPGTGGEQYF.

This clone was counted at least ten times. The chain uses TRBV19 and TRBJ1-2; 7 bases are a match to TRBD1. In germline, CDR1 is LNHDA, CDR2 SQIVND (reference sequence). The CDR3 consists of 14 residues. The ends lost 5 bases at V and 7 bases at J; junction bases unmatched: 10. DNA of the CDR3: TGTGCCAGTAGTTTGACAGGGCCCGGGAGTGGCTACACCTTC. Protein: CASSLTGPGSGYTF.

On this clone: One junction end does not reproduce the germline sequence, and a read error may be involved. The identical CDR3 is also encoded by other nucleotide sequences in the sample. This chain uses TRBV20-1 with TRBJ2-5; no reliable D call. The CDR3 contains 11 residues. Germline values: CDR1 DFQATT, CDR2 SNEGSKA (reference sequence). The CDR3 DNA sequence: TGCAGTGCTAGTGAACAAGAGACCCAATACTTC. Protein sequence: CSASEQETQYF.

The V call is TRBV15, the J call TRBJ2-7; 7 bases agree with TRBD2. Germline V gene sequence: CDR1 LNHNV, CDR2 YYDKDF (reference sequence). J lost 2 bases, V lost 3 bases, and 10 bases had no gene match. The CDR3 runs 16 residues. The CDR3 sequence: CATSRGRRERAYEQYF. CDR3 sequence (DNA): TGTGCCACCAGCAGGGGCCGGCGGGAGAGAGCCTACGAGCAGTACTTC.

The V and J genes are TRBV5-1 and TRBJ2-5; the D gene is possibly TRBD2 (6 bases). V lost 3 bases to trimming and J lost 3 bases, with 12 bases between them. The CDR3 consists of 14 residues. Germline V lookup: CDR1 SGHRS, CDR2 YFSETQ. CDR3 region: CASSSAGGEETQYF. The CDR3 DNA reads TGCGCCAGCAGCTCGGCCGGGGGAGAAGAGACCCAGTACTTC.

The chain employs TRBV25-1 and TRBJ2-5, with D unresolved. V lost 3 bases, J lost 4 bases, and 15 bases lay in between. Germline CDR1 reads MGHDK; CDR2 reads SYGVNS. The CDR3 contains 15 residues. CDR3: CASSEIRLWGETQYF. The CDR3 nucleotides are TGTGCCAGCAGTGAGATACGTCTATGGGGAGAGACCCAGTACTTC. The full variable domain, in which reference TRBV25-1 and TRBJ2-5 provide the parts outside the CDR3, is EADIYQTPRYLVIGTGKKITLECSQTMGHDKMYWYQQDPGMELHLIHYSYGVNSTEKGDLSSESTVSRIRTEHFPLTLESARPSHTSQYLCASSEIRLWGETQYFGPGTRLLVL.

This clone was counted once. The chain combines TRBV7-2 with TRBJ1-2; 8 bases line up with TRBD1. Germline CDR1 and CDR2: SGHTA and FQGNSA. Trimming cost V 0 bases and J 5 bases; bases outside gene matches: 5. The CDR3 has 15 residues. In DNA form, the CDR3 reads TGTGCCAGCAGCTTAGCGCCCACAGGGGGGTATGGCTACACCTTC. Encoded protein: CASSLAPTGGYGYTF.

V usage is TRBV23-1 and J usage is TRBJ1-6, with TRBD1 identical over 11 bases. TRBV23-1 is sorted into the ORF group, with uncertain function. The length of the CDR3 is 13 residues. V lost 10 bases to trimming and J lost 8 bases; unmatched junction nucleotides: 4. Here the CDR3 reads CAKGQGADSPLHF. CDR3 DNA sequence: TGCGCCAAAGGACAGGGGGCTGATTCACCCCTCCACTTT.

V is TRBV2 and J is TRBJ1-3, with no clear D. CDR1 is SNHLY, CDR2 FYNNEI, per germline. This CDR3 comprises 10 residues. V lost 10 bases to trimming and J lost 3 bases, with 4 bases between them. The CDR3 coding sequence is TGTGCCATCATTGGAAACACCATATATTTT. Translated, it gives CAIIGNTIYF.

The chain has TRBV27 and TRBJ2-7; 7 nucleotides match TRBD1. Germline V gene data show CDR1 as MNHEY and CDR2 as SMNVEV (reference sequence). V gave up 1 base and J gave up 6 bases; unmatched junction bases: 3. The CDR3 runs 13 residues. The DNA for the CDR3 is TGTGCCAGCAGTTTATTAGGGGGCGGCGAGCAGTACTTC. This encodes CASSLLGGGEQYF.

V gene TRBV9 combines with J gene TRBJ1-4; no clear D gene. The CDR3 consists of 14 residues. Germline CDR1 is SGDLS and CDR2 is YYNGEE. V lost 1 base, J lost 8 bases, and 12 bases lay in between. The CDR3 nucleotides are TGTGCCAGCAGCGTATCCTGGGGTTCGGAAAAACTGTTTTTT. Translated, it gives CASSVSWGSEKLFF.

The chain has TRBV29-1 and TRBJ2-2, with 8 bases lining up with TRBD2. Germline assignment: CDR1 SQVTM and CDR2 ANQGSEA. The CDR3 sequence is 15 residues long. V lost 4 bases and J lost 0; bases outside the gene matches: 4. The CDR3 DNA reads TGCAGCGTTGCGCGGGGGGCAGCGAACACCGGGGAGCTGTTTTTT. It encodes CSVARGAANTGELFF.

The chain combines TRBV7-3 with TRBJ2-7; 13 positions match TRBD2. The CDR3 has 15 residues. Looked up from germline, CDR1 is SGHTA and CDR2 is FQGTGA. J gave up 4 bases and V 5 bases, and 5 bases lay outside the gene matches. As DNA, the CDR3 is TGTGCCAGCAGCACCACTAGCGGGAGGGGTTACGAGCAGTACTTC. It is translated as CASSTTSGRGYEQYF.

This clone showed up just a few times. The V gene is TRBV6-5, the J gene TRBJ2-7; D unresolved. The CDR3 covers 13 residues. The germline gives CDR1 MNHEY, CDR2 SVGAGI. V was clipped by 6 bases and J by 4 bases, with 13 bases between them. The CDR3 protein is CASSRANGYEQYF. For the CDR3, the DNA is TGTGCCAGCAGCCGGGCCAATGGTTACGAGCAGTACTTC.

This clone showed up just once. V and J are TRBV5-1 and TRBJ2-2, with TRBD1 matching over 8 bases. The length of the CDR3 is 15 residues. Germline V gene sequence: CDR1 SGHRS, CDR2 YFSETQ. The ends lost 1 base at V and 4 bases at J; junction bases unmatched: 3. The CDR3 sequence: CASSLTGGGTGELFF. The CDR3 DNA reads as TGCGCCAGCAGCTTGACAGGGGGTGGCACCGGGGAGCTGTTTTTT.

The rearrangement uses TRBV19 and TRBJ1-5, with a weak D call TRBD1 (5 bases). V lost 7 bases and J lost 1, with 11 bases in between. Germline lookup yields CDR1 LNHDA and CDR2 SQIVND (reference sequence). CDR3 length equals 14 residues. CDR3 sequence reads: CASTREPSNQPQHF. CDR3 nucleotides: TGTGCCAGTACCAGGGAGCCGAGCAATCAGCCCCAGCATTTT. The whole variable domain, filled in from reference TRBV19 and TRBJ1-5, reads DGGITQSPKYLFRKEGQNVTLSCEQNLNHDAMYWYRQDPGQGLRLIYYSQIVNDFQKGDIAEGYSVSREKKESFPLTVTSAQKNPTAFYLCASTREPSNQPQHFGDGTRLSIL.

The chain couples TRBV9 to TRBJ2-3; D might be TRBD1 or TRBD2, each matching 6 bases. Trimming stripped 0 bases from V and 4 bases from J, with 15 bases between. The CDR3 is 16 residues long. Germline CDR1 SGDLS, CDR2 YYNGEE. Here the CDR3 reads CASSVVGGGMADTQYF. CDR3 DNA: TGTGCCAGCAGCGTAGTCGGAGGGGGTATGGCAGATACGCAGTATTTT. Complete variable domain (other parts from reference TRBV9 and TRBJ2-3): DSGVTQTPKHLITATGQRVTLRCSPRSGDLSVYWYQQSLDQGLQFLIQYYNGEERAKGNILERFSAQQFPDLHSELNLSSLELGDSALYFCASSVVGGGMADTQYFGPGTRLTVL.

J is TRBJ2-7 and V is TRBV5-6; no clear D gene. Trimming removed 4 bases at V and 3 bases at J, with 11 bases between. CDR3 size: 13 residues. Looked up from germline, CDR1 is SGHDT and CDR2 is YYEEEE. CDR3 residues: CASSPLPLYEQYF. The CDR3 DNA reads TGTGCCAGCAGCCCCCTTCCCCTCTACGAGCAGTACTTC.